The clone carrying this TCR beta chain was counted only a few times. Its cognate antigen is unknown. The data are from a study of T-cell reconstitution after alpha-beta-depleted transplantation in children. The TCRbeta library incorporated unique molecular identifiers. TCRdb called the PCR reads again in MiXCR, with one record for every CDR3 protein. The profile shows about 980,000 distinct CDR3 sequences, about 29% of them singletons. V was clipped by 2 bases and J by 0 bases, with 14 bases between them. The CDR3 runs 18 residues. Regarding the study as a whole: There were reportedly several hundred expanded graft clones from which alpha-beta T cells came about two months after transplant. Newly produced T cells mostly provided counts and TCRbeta diversity after one year, as hyperexpanded clones declined. In some patients, recipient T cells and intrathymic progenitors surviving conditioning explained high day-60 diversity.

The sequence came from a boy under three years old who had a stem cell transplant for SCID, so the T cells may come from the graft donor. The specimen comprised PBMCs, mostly from graft donor cells, sampled 360 days after TCRalphabeta/CD19-depleted stem cell transplant. The rearrangement uses TRBV12-3 or TRBV12-4 and TRBJ2-6; tentatively, D is TRBD1 (6 bases). Here the CDR3 reads CASSLHRVTFSGANVLTF. CDR3 DNA: TGTGCCAGCAGTTTACACAGGGTGACCTTCTCTGGGGCCAACGTCCTGACTTTC.